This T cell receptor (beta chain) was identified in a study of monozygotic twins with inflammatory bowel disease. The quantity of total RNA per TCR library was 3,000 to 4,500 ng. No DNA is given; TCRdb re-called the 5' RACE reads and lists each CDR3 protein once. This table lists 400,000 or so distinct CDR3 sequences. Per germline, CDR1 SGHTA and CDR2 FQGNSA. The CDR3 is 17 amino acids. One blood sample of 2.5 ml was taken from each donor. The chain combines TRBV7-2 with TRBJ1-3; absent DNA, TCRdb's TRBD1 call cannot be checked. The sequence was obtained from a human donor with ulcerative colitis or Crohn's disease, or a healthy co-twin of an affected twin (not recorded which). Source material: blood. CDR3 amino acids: CASSPTGSSDSGNTIYF.